This T cell receptor (beta chain) emerged from a study of beta chain features in type 1 diabetes. Whole-study context: Sorted cells numbering around 110,000,000 were examined across all samples.

As every portion of the isolated RNA was reverse transcribed, the sequencing read expressed TCRB transcripts. Assay used: immunoSEQ multiplex PCR; TCRdb lists only in-frame clones, some missing. The top ten clones hold less than 0.02% of a sample with hundreds of thousands of clones, 14% of them seen once. Whole-study findings and limits: All four CD4+ subsets from Type 1 diabetes patients carried moderately but significantly shorter TCRB CDR3s.

In this sample, this clone turned up a few times. Its target is unknown. This TCR derives from a man in his thirties or forties with type 1 diabetes. Sample: naive CD4+ T cells from blood.

This CDR3 reads CASSFASASSTDTQYF. The DNA for the CDR3 is TGTGCCAGCAGTTTTGCTAGCGCGTCTAGCACAGATACGCAGTATTTT. V is TRBV6-5 and J is TRBJ2-3, with a possible D match to TRBD2 (6 bases). Germline V gene lookup returns CDR1 MNHEY and CDR2 SVGAGI. V was trimmed by 4 bases and J by 0 bases, leaving 14 bases between them. The CDR3 runs to 16 residues.